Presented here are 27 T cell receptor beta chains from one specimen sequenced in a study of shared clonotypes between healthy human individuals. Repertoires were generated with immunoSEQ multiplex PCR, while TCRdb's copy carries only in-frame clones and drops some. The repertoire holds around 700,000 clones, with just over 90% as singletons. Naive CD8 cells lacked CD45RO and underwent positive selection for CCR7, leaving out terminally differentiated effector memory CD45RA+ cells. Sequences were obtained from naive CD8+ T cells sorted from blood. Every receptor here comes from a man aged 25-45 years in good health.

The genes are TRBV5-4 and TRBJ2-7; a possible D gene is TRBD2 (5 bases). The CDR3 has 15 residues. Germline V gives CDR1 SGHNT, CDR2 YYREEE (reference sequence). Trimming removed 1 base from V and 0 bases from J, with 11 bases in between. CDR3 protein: CASSLRRSSSYEQYF. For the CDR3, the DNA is TGTGCCAGCAGCTTGCGGAGGTCTAGCTCCTACGAGCAGTACTTC.

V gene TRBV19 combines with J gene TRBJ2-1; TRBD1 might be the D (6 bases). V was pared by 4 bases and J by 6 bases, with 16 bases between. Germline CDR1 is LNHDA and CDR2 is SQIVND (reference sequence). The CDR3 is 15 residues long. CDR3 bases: TGTGCCAGTAGTACTCAGGGGAACGGGCCCAATGAGCAGTTCTTC. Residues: CASSTQGNGPNEQFF.

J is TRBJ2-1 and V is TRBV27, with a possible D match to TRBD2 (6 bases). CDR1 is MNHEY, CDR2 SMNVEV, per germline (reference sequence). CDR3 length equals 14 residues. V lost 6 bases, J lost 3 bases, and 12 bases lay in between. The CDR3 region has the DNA TGTGCCAGCAGCCCATTGACTAGCTACAATGAGCAGTTCTTC. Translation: CASSPLTSYNEQFF.

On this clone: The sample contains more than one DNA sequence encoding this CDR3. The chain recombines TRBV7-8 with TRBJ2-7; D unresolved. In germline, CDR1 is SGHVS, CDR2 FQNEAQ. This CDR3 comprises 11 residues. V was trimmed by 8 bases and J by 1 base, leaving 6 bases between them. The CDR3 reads CASSPSYEQYF. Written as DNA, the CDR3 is TGTGCCAGCTCACCGTCCTACGAGCAGTACTTC.

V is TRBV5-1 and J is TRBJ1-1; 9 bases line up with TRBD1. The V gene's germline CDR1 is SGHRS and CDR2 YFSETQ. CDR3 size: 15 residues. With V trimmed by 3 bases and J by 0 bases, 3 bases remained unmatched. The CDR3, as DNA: TGCGCCAGCAGCTGGGGACAGGGCTTGAACACTGAAGCTTTCTTT. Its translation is CASSWGQGLNTEAFF.

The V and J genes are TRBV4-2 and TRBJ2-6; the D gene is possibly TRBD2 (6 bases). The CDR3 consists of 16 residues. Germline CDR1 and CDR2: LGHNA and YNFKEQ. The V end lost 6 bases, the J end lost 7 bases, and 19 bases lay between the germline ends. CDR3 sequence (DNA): TGTGCCAGCAGTCCCGGGGAGGCTGGCAGCGCCAACGTCCTGACTTTC. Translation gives CASSPGEAGSANVLTF.

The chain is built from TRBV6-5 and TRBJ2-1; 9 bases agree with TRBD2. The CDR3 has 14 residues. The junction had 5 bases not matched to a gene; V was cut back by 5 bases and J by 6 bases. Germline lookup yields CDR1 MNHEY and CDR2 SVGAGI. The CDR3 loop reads CASSGETSGNEQFF. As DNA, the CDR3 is TGTGCCAGCAGTGGCGAGACTAGCGGCAATGAGCAGTTCTTC.

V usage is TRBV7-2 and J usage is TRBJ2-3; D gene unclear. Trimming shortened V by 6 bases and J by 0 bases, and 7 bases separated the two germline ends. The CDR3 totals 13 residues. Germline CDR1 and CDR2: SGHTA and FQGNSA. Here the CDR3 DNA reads TGTGCCAGCAGTCCTCTGAGCACAGATACGCAGTATTTT. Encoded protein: CASSPLSTDTQYF.

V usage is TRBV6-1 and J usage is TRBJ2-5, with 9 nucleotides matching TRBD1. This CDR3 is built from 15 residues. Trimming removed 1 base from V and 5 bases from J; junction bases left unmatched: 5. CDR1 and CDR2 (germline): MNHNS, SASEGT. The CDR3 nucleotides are TGTGCCAGCAGTGAAGTGGTAACAGGGGGCGAGACCCAGTACTTC. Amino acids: CASSEVVTGGETQYF.

The CDR3 DNA reads TGTGCCAGCAGCCCGCGACTAGCGGGAGGGTTGGGTAGAGATACGCAGTATTTT. Translation: CASSPRLAGGLGRDTQYF. V usage is TRBV7-2 and J usage is TRBJ2-3, with 14 bases lining up with TRBD2. This CDR3 has 18 residues. Germline CDR1 reads SGHTA; CDR2 reads FQGNSA. J was trimmed by 5 bases and V by 5 bases; bases with no gene match: 12.

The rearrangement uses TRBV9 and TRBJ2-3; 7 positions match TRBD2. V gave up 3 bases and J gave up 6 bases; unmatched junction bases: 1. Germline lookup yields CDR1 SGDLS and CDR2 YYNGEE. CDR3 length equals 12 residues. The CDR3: CASSAGRDTQYF. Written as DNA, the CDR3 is TGTGCCAGCAGCGCCGGGAGGGATACGCAGTATTTT.

CDR3 protein: CASSFPYPASQFYGYTF. The CDR3 DNA sequence: TGTGCCAGCAGTTTCCCGTACCCCGCGTCACAATTTTATGGCTACACCTTC. The chain uses TRBV28 and TRBJ1-2; D is uncertain. CDR1 and CDR2 from the germline V gene are MDHEN and SYDVKM. Trimming took off 3 bases at V and 5 bases at J, with 22 bases between the two ends. This CDR3 spans 17 amino acids.

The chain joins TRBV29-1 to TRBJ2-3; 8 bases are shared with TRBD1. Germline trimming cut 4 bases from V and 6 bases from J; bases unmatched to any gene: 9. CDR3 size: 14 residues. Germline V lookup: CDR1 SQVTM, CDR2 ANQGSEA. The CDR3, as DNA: TGCAGCGTTGCGAAACAGGGGGTCTTCGATACGCAGTATTTT. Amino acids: CSVAKQGVFDTQYF.

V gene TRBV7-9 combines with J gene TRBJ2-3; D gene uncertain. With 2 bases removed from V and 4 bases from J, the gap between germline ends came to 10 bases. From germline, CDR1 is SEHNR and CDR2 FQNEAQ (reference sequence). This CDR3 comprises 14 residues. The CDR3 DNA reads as TGTGCCAGCAGCTTAAGTGAGTCCCCAGATACGCAGTATTTT. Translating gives CASSLSESPDTQYF.

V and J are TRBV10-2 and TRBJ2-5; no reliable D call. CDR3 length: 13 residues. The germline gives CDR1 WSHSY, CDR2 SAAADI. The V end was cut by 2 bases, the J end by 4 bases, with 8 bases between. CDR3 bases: TGCGCCAGCAGTGAGCTCGCCCGAGAGACCCAGTACTTC. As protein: CASSELARETQYF.

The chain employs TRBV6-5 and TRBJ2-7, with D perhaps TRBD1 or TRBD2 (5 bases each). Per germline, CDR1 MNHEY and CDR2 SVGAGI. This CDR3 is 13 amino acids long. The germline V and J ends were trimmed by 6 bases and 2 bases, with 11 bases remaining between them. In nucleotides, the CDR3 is TGTGCCAGCAGATCCGGGACCACCTACGAGCAGTACTTC. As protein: CASRSGTTYEQYF.

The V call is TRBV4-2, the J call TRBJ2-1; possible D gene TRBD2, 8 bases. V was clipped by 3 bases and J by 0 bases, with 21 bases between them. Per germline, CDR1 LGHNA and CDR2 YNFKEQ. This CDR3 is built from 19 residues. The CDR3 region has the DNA TGTGCCAGCAGCCAGGATAAGGACAGGAGCGGGAGCTCCTACAATGAGCAGTTCTTC. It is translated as CASSQDKDRSGSSYNEQFF.

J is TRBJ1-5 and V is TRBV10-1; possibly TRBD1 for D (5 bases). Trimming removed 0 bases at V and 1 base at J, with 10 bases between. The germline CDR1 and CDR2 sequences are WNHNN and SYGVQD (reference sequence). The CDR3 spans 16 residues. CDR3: CASSESSRESNQPQHF. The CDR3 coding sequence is TGCGCCAGCAGTGAGTCGAGCAGGGAAAGCAATCAGCCCCAGCATTTT.

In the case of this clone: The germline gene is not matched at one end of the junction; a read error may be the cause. DNA of the CDR3: TGTGCCCTGGACATCGTGGGAGTCAACACGGGGGAGCTGTTTTTT. Its translation: CALDIVGVNTGELFF. V is TRBV30 and J is TRBJ2-2; TRBD1 or TRBD2 may be the D gene (5 bases each). The germline V gene has CDR1 GTSNPN and CDR2 SVGIG (reference sequence). The CDR3 contains 15 residues.

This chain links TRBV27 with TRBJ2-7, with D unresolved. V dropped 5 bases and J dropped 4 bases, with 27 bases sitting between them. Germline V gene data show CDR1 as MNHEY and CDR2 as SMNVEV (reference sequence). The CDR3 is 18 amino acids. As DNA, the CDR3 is TGTGCCAGCAGTCCCCACCTCCTTTCGACCCCGGTCGGTTACGAGCAGTACTTC. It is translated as CASSPHLLSTPVGYEQYF.

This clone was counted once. The CDR3 region has the DNA TGCAGTGCGGGTTCTGGAAACACCATATATTTT. This encodes CSAGSGNTIYF. The chain combines TRBV20-1 with TRBJ1-3; D gene uncertain. The ends were cut back, 6 bases at V and 1 base at J, with 4 bases in the middle. Germline-derived CDR1 and CDR2 are DFQATT and SNEGSKA (reference sequence). The CDR3 runs 11 residues.

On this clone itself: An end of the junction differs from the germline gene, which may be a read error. The CDR3 region is CASCSPNSHKSGQRPDF. CDR3 coding DNA: TGTGCCAGCTGCAGTCCCAATAGTCACAAGTCGGGCCAACGTCCTGACTTC. The chain recombines TRBV5-6 with TRBJ2-6; D unclear. The V gene's germline CDR1 is SGHDT and CDR2 YYEEEE. The CDR3 has 17 residues.

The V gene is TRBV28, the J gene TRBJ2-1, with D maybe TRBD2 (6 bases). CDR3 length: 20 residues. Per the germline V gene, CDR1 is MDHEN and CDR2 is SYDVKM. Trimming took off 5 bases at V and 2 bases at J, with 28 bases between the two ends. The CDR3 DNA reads TGTGCCAGCAGTCCGATCTTACAGGTAGACGGACTAAGGGCCTACAATGAGCAGTTCTTC. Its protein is CASSPILQVDGLRAYNEQFF.

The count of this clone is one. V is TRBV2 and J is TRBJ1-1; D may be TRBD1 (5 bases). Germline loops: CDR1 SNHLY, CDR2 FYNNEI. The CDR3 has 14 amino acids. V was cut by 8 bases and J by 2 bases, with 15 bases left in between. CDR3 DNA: TGTGCCAGCCCAGGGTTCCCTCCAAACACTGAAGCTTTCTTT. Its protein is CASPGFPPNTEAFF.

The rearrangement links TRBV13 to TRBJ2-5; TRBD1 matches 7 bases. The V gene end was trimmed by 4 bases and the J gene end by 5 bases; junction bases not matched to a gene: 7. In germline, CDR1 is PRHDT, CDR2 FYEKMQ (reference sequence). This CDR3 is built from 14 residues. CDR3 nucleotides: TGTGCCAGCAGCTCCAGACAGGGTTGGGAGACCCAGTACTTC. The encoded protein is CASSSRQGWETQYF.

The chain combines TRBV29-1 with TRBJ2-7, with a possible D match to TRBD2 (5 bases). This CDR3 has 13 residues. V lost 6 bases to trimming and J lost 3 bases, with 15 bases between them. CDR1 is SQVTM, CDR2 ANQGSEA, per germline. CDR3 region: CSVRGLESYEQYF. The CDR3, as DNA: TGCAGCGTCCGCGGACTCGAGAGCTACGAGCAGTACTTC.

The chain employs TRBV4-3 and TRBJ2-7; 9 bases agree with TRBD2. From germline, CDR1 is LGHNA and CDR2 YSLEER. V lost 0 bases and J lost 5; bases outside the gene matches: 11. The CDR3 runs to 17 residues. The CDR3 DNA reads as TGCGCCAGCAGCCAAGAAGGGGGTCTAGCGGGAAGCAACGAGCAGTACTTC. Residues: CASSQEGGLAGSNEQYF.